This T cell receptor (beta chain) was captured in a study of blood T cell repertoires in COVID-19 (TCRdb year 2020). Regarding the study in general: Samples covering the acute and convalescent phases of COVID-19 were provided by collaborators in the United States, Italy and Spain. The prospective study material was composed of cDNA or gDNA derived from T cells, B-cell-depleted T cells, or PBMCs. Deeply sampled blood TCRbeta repertoires from subjects exposed to, actively infected with, or recovered from COVID-19 were included in the dataset. The repertoires were released in a freely available public database intended as a resource for research on the immune response to SARS-CoV-2. The samples were drawn from the first 160 participants of the ongoing ImmuneRACE study and from about 1,200 subjects provided by 6 global collaborators. A de-identified subject ID, COVID-19 status, age in years and sex were almost always included in the sample metadata. Where available, HLA class I and class II types were obtained from metadata supplied by the sample provider rather than from assay-based typing.

On the study overall, not on this receptor specifically: The amount of clinical and demographic metadata varied by source and participant and was provided uncurated.

TCRbeta CDR3 regions were amplified from genomic DNA using the immunoSEQ Assay, a bias-controlled multiplex PCR. On the authors' methods: Nucleated cell counts per sample were estimated from amplification of reference gene primers within the assay. Sequence reads were collapsed and filtered to measure the absolute abundance of every unique TCRbeta CDR3 rearrangement. For each sample, productive Simpson clonality was calculated as the square root of Simpson's diversity index across productive rearrangements. Sourced from immuneACCESS, this table was stored by TCRdb with only in-frame sequences that have V and J called. A share of the clones is absent; for the studies checked, an unresolved V gene accounts for under half, and the remainder has no known explanation. The DNA gave D and trimming, while V, J and clone size come from that table. The sample table shows some 390,000 clones, and 89% are seen once. The ten biggest clones cover roughly 1.6% of the sample.

At one collaborating source in Seattle, patients were enrolled during active infection and were followed longitudinally through the course of disease. The collaborating institutions used their own protocols to collect whole blood in K2EDTA tubes. For TCRbeta analysis, collaborators shipped samples in one of three forms: frozen whole blood, isolated PBMCs, or DNA extracted from either of those sample types. Reading from cysteine to phenylalanine, the CDR3 counts 13 amino acids. Only CDR3 DNA remains: 39 bases, in frame from the first base. CDR1 and CDR2 are read off the germline V gene as SNHLY and FYNNEI. The germline V and J ends show losses of 8 bases and 6 bases respectively, and no gene match explains 3 bases of the junction. Remarks on this clone: Its antigen remains unidentified. No quality values exist for individual bases; no much larger clone is one base distant.

The sequence is built from TRBV2 and TRBJ2-1, with 11 bases aligning to TRBD1. The TCR sequence derives from a woman aged 40 to 49 with COVID-19, enrolled during active disease. The specimen sequenced was peripheral blood. The CDR3 sequence is CASEGQGANEQFF. The base sequence is TGTGCCAGCGAAGGACAGGGGGCCAATGAGCAGTTCTTC.